The present TCR beta chain was sequenced within a study of cytomegalovirus exposure and HLA in healthy donors. Background on the study: The roughly 110 validation repertoires were reported in a later analysis to have been generated on the same platform as the approximately 600 first-cohort repertoires. Study-level points and caveats: Most TCRs appeared rarely, but some public TCRs recurred in many donors. The tendency of first-cohort TCR clusters to co-occur in the 90 to 150 validation repertoires emerged from a later analysis.

The donors were part of the validation cohort, which consisted of under 150 subjects and was separate from the first cohort of 600 to 850 subjects. Germline V gene data show CDR1 as MNHEY and CDR2 as SVGAGI. The CDR3 contains 16 residues. V shed 0 bases and J shed 4 bases, with 16 bases lying between them. Libraries were prepared by immunoSEQ multiplex PCR; TCRdb keeps only in-frame clonotypes and omits some of them. The sample has roughly 95,000 clones, about 85% seen once; the top ten hold 20%. As to this clone: Its antigen is not identified.

Input material: PBMCs. The chain links TRBV6-5 to TRBJ2-7; D is ambiguous. The sequence came from a man younger than 30 in good health and CMV-seropositive. In DNA, the CDR3 is TGTGCCAGCAGTTACTCCTCGGCAGCGCGAGGATACGAGCAGTACTTC. The encoded protein is CASSYSSAARGYEQYF.